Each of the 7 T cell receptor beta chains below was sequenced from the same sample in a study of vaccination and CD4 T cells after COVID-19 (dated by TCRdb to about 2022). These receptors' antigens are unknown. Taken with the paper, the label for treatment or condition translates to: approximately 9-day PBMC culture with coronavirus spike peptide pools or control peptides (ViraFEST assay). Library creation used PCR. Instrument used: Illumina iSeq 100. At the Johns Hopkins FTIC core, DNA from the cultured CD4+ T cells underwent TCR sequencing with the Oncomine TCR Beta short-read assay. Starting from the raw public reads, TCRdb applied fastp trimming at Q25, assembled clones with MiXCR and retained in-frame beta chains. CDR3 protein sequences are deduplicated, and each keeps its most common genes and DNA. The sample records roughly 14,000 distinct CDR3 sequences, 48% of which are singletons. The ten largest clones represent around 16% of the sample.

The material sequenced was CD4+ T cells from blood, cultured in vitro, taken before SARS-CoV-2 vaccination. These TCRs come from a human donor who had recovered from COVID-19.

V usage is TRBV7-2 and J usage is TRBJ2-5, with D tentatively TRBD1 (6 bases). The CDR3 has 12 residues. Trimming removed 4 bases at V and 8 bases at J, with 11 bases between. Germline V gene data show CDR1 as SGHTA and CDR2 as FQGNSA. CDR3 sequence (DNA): TGTGCCAGCAGCTCGGACAGCGGAACCCAGTACTTC. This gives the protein CASSSDSGTQYF.

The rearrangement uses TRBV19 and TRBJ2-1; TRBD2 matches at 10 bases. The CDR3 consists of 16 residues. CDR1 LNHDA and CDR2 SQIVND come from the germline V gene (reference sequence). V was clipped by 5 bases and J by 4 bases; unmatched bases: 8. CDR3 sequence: CASSLTTSGFYNEQFF. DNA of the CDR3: TGTGCCAGTAGTCTCACGACTAGCGGGTTTTACAATGAGCAGTTCTTC.

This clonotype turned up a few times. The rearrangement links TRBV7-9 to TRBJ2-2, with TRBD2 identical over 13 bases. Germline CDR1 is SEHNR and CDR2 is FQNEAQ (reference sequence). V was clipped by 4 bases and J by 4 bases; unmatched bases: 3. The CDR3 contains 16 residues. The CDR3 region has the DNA TGTGCCAGCAGCTCCGGACTAGCGGGAGTCACCGGGGAGCTGTTTTTT. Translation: CASSSGLAGVTGELFF.

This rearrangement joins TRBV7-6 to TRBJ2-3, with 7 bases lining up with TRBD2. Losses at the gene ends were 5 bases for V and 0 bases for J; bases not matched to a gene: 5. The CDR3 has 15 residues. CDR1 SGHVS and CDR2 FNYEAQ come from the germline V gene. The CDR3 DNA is TGTGCCAGCAGCACCGTAGCGGGTAGCACAGATACGCAGTATTTT. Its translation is CASSTVAGSTDTQYF.

In nucleotides, the CDR3 is TGTGCCAGCAGGGTCGGACTAGCGGGAGTATACAATGAGCAGTTCTTC. Protein product: CASRVGLAGVYNEQFF. J is TRBJ2-1 and V is TRBV27; TRBD2 aligns across 13 bases. The germline CDR1 and CDR2 sequences are MNHEY and SMNVEV (reference sequence). There are 16 residues in the CDR3. Unmatched junction bases numbered 6, after V lost 6 bases and J lost 4 bases.

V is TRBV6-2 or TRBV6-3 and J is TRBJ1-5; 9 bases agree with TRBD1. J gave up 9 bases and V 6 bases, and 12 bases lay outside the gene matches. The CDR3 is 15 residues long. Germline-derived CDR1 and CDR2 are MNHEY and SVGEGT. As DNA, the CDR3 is TGTGCCAGCAGCAGGGACAGGGCCCCCGCGAGGCCCCAGCATTTT. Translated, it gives CASSRDRAPARPQHF.

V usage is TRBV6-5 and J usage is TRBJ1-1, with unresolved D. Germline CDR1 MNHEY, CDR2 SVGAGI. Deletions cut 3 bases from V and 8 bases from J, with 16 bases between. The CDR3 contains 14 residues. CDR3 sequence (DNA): TGTGCCAGCAGTTATATGGGGATGCGGCAGGAAGCTTTCTTT. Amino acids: CASSYMGMRQEAFF.